This T cell receptor (beta chain) emerged from a study of vaccination effects on CD4 cells after COVID-19. Ahead of sequencing, the ViraFEST assay grew antigen-specific CD4+ T cells using viral peptide pools. Isolation of CD4+ T cells took place after more than 9 days of culture. All study participants received two doses of BNT162b2 or mRNA-1273 vaccine. Assay: immunoSEQ multiplex PCR; the TCRdb copy retains only in-frame clones and omits some. This table has tens of thousands of clones, less than 85% appearing once. This clone was seen a handful of times. Its target is unknown. The V end was cut by 4 bases, the J end by 3 bases, with 9 bases between. The CDR3 runs 12 residues. Per the germline V gene, CDR1 is GTSNPN and CDR2 is SVGIG (reference sequence).

The sequenced sample was CD4+ T cells from PBMCs cultured with HCoV-NL63 spike peptides, obtained after COVID-19 vaccination. The V gene is TRBV30, the J gene TRBJ1-2; maybe TRBD1 (5 bases). This clonotype originated in a human donor who received a COVID-19 vaccine. CDR3 residues: CAWIGGDYGYTF. DNA of the CDR3: TGTGCCTGGATTGGGGGAGACTATGGCTACACCTTC.